The subject of this entry is one T cell receptor beta chain. The target antigen is unknown. The entry originates in a study of molecular identifiers for immune sequencing clone quantification. Findings of the study overall: For effector cells, clones above 20 RNA copies held over 97% of molecules; for naive cells, under 1%. Even with some 990,000 naive cells present, spiked Jurkat TCR RNA from one cell was reportedly detectable.

The CDR3 loop spans 16 amino acids. V lost 6 bases to trimming and J lost 2 bases; unmatched junction nucleotides: 8. TCRdb recomputed calls from the PCR reads with MiXCR, one row per CDR3 protein. This table holds approximately 680,000 distinct CDR3 sequences, 25% found once. The sequencing sample was made of naive CD8+ T cells from blood, with Jurkat cell RNA spiked in. Subset defined: FACS-sorted CD8+CD4-CCR7+CD45RA+ naive T cells. The source is a human donor in good health. Some libraries in this study had Jurkat cell RNA spiked in. The rearrangement uses TRBV12-3 or TRBV12-4 and TRBJ2-2; 8 bases align to TRBD1. CDR3 sequence reads: CASSWTGNPNTGELFF. In nucleotides, the CDR3 is TGTGCCAGCAGCTGGACAGGGAACCCCAACACCGGGGAGCTGTTTTTT.